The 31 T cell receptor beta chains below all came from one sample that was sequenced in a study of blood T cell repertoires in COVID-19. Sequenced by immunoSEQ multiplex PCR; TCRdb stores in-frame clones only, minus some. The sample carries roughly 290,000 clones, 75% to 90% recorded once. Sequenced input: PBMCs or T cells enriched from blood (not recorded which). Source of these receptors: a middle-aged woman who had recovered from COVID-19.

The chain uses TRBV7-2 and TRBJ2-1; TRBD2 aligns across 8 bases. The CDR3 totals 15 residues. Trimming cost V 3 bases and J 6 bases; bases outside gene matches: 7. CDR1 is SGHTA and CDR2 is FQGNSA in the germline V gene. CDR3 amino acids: CASSFSRGGINEQFF. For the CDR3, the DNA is TGTGCCAGCAGCTTCAGCCGGGGGGGAATCAATGAGCAGTTCTTC.

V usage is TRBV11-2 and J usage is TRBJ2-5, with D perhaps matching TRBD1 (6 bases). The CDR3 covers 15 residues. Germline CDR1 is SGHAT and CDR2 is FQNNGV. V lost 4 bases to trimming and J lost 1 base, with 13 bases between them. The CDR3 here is CASSSNRAAQETQYF. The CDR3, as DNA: TGTGCCAGCAGCTCTAACAGGGCAGCCCAAGAGACCCAGTACTTC.

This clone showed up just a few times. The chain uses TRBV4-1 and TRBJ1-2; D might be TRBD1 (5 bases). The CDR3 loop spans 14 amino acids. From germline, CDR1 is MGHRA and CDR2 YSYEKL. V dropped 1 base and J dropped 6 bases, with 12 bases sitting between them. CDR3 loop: CASSQGSRGDGYTF. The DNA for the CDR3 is TGCGCCAGCAGCCAAGGTTCGCGGGGGGATGGCTACACCTTC.

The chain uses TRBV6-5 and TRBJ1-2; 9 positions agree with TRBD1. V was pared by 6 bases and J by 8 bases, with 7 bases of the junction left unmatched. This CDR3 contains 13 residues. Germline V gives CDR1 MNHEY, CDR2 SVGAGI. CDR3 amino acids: CASRQQGARGYTF. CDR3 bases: TGTGCCAGCAGACAACAGGGGGCAAGAGGCTACACCTTC.

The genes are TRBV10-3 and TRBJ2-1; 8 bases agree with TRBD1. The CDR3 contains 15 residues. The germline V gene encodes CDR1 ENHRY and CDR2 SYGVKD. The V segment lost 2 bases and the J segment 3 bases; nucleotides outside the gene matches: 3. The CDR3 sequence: CAISEEQGGYNEQFF. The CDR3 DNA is TGTGCCATCAGTGAGGAACAGGGGGGCTACAATGAGCAGTTCTTC.

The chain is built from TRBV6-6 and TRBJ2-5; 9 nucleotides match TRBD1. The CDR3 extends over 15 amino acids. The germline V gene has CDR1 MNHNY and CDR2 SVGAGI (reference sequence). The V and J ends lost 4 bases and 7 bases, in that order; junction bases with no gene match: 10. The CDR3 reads CASSSSGGGQGTQYF. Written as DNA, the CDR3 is TGTGCCAGCAGTTCGAGCGGAGGGGGACAGGGGACCCAGTACTTC.

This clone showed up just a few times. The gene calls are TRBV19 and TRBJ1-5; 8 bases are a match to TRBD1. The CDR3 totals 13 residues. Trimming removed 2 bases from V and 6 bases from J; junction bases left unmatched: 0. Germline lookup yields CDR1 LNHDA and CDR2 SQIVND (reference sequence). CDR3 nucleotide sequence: TGTGCCAGTAGTATACAGGGGGCTCAGCCCCAGCATTTT. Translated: CASSIQGAQPQHF.

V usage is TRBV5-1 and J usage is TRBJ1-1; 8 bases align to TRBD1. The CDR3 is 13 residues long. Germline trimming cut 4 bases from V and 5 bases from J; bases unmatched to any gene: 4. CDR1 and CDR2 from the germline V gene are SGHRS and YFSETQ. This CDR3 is CASSDRGGTEAFF. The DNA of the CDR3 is TGCGCCAGCAGCGACAGGGGTGGAACTGAAGCTTTCTTT.

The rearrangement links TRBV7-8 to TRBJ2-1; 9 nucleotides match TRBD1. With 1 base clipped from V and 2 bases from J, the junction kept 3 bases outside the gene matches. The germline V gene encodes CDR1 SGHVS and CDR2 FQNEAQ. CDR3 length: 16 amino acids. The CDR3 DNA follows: TGTGCCAGCAGCTTAGATGACAGGGGGACCTACAATGAGCAGTTCTTC. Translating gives CASSLDDRGTYNEQFF.

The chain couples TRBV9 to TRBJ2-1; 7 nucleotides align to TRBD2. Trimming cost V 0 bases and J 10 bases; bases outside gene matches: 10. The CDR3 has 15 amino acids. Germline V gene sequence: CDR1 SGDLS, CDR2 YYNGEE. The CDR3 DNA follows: TGTGCCAGCAGCGTAGCTGGGACTACTAGTGACGAGCAGTTCTTC. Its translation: CASSVAGTTSDEQFF.

The CDR3 sequence is CASSSTGQNTEAFF. For the CDR3, the DNA is TGTGCCAGCAGCTCGACAGGGCAGAACACTGAAGCTTTCTTT. This rearrangement joins TRBV11-2 to TRBJ1-1; 7 bases map to TRBD1. Germline values: CDR1 SGHAT, CDR2 FQNNGV. V was pared by 4 bases and J by 1 base, with 3 bases of the junction left unmatched. CDR3 length: 14 amino acids.

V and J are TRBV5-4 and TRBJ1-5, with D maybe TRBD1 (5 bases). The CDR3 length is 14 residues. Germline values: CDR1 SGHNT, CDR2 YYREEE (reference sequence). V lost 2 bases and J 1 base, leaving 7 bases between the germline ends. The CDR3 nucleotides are TGTGCCAGCAGCTTCGGGGGGAGCAATCAGCCCCAGCATTTT. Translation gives CASSFGGSNQPQHF.

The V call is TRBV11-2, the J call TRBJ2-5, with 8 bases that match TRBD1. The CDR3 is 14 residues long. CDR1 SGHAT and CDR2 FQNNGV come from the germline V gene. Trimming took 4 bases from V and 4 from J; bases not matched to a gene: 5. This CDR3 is CASSSRTGRETQYF. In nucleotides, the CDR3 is TGTGCCAGCAGCTCTCGGACAGGGCGAGAGACCCAGTACTTC.

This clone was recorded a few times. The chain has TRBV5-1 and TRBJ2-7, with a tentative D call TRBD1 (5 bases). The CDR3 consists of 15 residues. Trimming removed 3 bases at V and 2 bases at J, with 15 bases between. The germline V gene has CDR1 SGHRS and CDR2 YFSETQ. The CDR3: CASSSLGQGTYEQYF. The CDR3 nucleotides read TGCGCCAGCAGCTCCCTAGGGCAGGGAACCTACGAGCAGTACTTC.

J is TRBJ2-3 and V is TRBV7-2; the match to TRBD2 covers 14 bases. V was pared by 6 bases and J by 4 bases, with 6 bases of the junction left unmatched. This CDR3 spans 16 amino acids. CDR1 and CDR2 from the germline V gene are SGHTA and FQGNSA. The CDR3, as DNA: TGTGCCAGCAGAAAGACTAGCGGGGGGGCGGCAGATACGCAGTATTTT. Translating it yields CASRKTSGGAADTQYF. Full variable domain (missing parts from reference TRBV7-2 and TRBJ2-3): GAGVSQSPSNKVTEKGKDVELRCDPISGHTALYWYRQSLGQGLEFLIYFQGNSAPDKSGLPSDRFSAERTGGSVSTLTIQRTQQEDSAVYLCASRKTSGGAADTQYFGPGTRLTVL.

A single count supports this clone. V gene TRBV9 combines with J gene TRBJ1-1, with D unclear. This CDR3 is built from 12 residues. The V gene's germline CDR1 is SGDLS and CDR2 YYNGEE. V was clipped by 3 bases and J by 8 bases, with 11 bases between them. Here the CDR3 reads CASSGGTGEAFF. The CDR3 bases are TGTGCCAGCAGCGGGGGTACGGGGGAAGCTTTCTTT.

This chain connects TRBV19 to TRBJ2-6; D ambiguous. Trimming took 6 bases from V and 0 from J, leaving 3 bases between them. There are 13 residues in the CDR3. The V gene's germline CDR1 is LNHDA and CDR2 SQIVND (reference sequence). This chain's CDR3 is CASSLSGANVLTF. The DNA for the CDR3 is TGTGCCAGTAGCCTCTCTGGGGCCAACGTCCTGACTTTC.

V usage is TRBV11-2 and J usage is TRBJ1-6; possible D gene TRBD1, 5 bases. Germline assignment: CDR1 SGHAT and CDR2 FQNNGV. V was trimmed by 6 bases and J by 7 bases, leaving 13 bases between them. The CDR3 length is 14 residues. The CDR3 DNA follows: TGTGCCAGCAGTCTGGGGGGTTCAAATTCACCCCTCCACTTT. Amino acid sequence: CASSLGGSNSPLHF.

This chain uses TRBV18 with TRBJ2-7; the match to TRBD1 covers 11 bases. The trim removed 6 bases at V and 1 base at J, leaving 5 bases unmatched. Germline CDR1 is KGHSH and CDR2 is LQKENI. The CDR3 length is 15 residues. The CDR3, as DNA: TGTGCCAGCTCGGCCGGACAGGGGGCTTCCTACGAGCAGTACTTC. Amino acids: CASSAGQGASYEQYF.

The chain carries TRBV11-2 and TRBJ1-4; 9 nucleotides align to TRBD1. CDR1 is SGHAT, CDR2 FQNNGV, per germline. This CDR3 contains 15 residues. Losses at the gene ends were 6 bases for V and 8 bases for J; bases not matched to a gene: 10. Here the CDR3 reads CASRLHRGQGEKLFF. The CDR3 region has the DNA TGTGCCAGCAGACTCCACAGGGGGCAGGGGGAAAAACTGTTTTTT.

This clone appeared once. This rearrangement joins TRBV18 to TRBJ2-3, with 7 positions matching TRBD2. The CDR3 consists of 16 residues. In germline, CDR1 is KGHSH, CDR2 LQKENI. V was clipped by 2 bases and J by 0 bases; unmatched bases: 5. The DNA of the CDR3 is TGTGCCAGCTCACCAGTCCCTAGCGGTAGCACAGATACGCAGTATTTT. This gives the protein CASSPVPSGSTDTQYF.

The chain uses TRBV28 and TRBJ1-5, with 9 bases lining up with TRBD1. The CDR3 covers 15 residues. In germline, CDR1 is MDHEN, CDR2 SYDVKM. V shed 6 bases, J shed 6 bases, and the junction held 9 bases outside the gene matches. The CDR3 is CASRSSGTGFQPQHF. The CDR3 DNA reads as TGTGCCAGCAGGTCCTCCGGGACAGGGTTTCAGCCCCAGCATTTT.

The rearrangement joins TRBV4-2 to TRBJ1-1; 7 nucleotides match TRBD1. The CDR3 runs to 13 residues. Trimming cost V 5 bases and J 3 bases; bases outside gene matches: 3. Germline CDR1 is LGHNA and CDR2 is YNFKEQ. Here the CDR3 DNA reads TGTGCCAGCAGCGACAGGGAGGACACTGAAGCTTTCTTT. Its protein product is CASSDREDTEAFF.

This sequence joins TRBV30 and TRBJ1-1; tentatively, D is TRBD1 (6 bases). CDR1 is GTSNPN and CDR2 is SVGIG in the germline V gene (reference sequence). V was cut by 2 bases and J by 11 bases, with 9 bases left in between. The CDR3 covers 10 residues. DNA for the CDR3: TGTGCCTGGAGTAGTAGGGGGGCTTTCTTT. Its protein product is CAWSSRGAFF.

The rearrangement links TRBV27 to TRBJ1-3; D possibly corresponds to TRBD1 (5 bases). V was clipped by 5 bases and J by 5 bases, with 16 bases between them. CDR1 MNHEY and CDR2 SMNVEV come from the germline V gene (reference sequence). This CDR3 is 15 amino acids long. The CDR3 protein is CASSPQGLLRNTIYF. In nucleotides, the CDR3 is TGTGCCAGCAGTCCCCAGGGACTGTTGAGAAACACCATATATTTT.

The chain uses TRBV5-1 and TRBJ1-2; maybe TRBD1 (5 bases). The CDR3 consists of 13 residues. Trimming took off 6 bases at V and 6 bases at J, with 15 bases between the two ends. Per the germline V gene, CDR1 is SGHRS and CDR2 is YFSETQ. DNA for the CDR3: TGCGCCAGCAAAGAGCCAGGGTCCGATGGCTACACCTTC. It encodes CASKEPGSDGYTF.

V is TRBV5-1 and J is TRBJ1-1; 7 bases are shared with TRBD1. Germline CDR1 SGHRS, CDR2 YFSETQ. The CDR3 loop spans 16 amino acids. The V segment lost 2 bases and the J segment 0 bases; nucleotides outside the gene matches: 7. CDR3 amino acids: CASSLGATGLNTEAFF. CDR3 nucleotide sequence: TGCGCCAGCAGCTTAGGCGCGACAGGGCTGAACACTGAAGCTTTCTTT. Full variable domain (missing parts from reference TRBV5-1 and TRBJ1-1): KAGVTQTPRYLIKTRGQQVTLSCSPISGHRSVSWYQQTPGQGLQFLFEYFSETQRNKGNFPGRFSGRQFSNSRSEMNVSTLELGDSALYLCASSLGATGLNTEAFFGQGTRLTVV.

CDR3 region: CASSLGLSSYNEQFF. CDR3 sequence (DNA): TGCGCCAGCAGCTTGGGACTGAGCTCCTACAATGAGCAGTTCTTC. V gene TRBV5-1 combines with J gene TRBJ2-1; no clear D. Trimming left V 0 bases short and J 0 bases short, with 7 bases between. Germline lookup yields CDR1 SGHRS and CDR2 YFSETQ. The CDR3 length is 15 residues.

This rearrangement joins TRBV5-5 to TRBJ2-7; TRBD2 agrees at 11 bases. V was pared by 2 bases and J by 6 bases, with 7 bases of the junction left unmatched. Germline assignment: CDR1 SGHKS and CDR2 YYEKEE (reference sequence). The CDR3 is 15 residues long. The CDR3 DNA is TGTGCCAGCAGCTTAGCACTAGCGGGAGAGGCCGAGCAGTACTTC. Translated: CASSLALAGEAEQYF.

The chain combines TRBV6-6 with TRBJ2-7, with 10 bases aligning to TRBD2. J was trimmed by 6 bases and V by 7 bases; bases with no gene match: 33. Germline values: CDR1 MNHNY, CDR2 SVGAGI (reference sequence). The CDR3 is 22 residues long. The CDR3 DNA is TGTGCCAGCAATCGCCGGACTAGCGGAACTTACGACTTACGCGATGGGGGTCGCGAGCAGTACTTC. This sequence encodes CASNRRTSGTYDLRDGGREQYF.

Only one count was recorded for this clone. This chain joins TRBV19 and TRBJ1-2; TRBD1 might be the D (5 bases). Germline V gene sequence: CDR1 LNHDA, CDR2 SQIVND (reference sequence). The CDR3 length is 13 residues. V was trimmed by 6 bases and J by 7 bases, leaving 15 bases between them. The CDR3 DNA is TGTGCCAGTAGCCAAAGGGGTTCGATTGGCTACACCTTC. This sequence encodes CASSQRGSIGYTF.